The source of this T cell receptor (beta chain) is a study of control samples from healthy donors and cancer patients. Germline V CDR1 and CDR2: ENHRY, SYGVKD. There are 15 residues in the CDR3. V dropped 7 bases and J dropped 1; count of bases not matched to a gene: 5. This clone was recorded once. Clones were read by immunoSEQ multiplex PCR, and TCRdb kept only the in-frame ones, dropping some. This table has over 100,000 clones, 90% appearing once. The chain employs TRBV10-3 and TRBJ2-2; 8 nucleotides line up with TRBD1. Input material: blood. This clonotype originated in a human donor in good health. The donor label of this sample is uncertain. CDR3 region: CAINGQGMNTGELFF. The CDR3 DNA follows: TGTGCCATCAATGGACAGGGAATGAACACCGGGGAGCTGTTTTTT.